Described below is a single TCR beta chain sequence and its context. Its antigen is unidentified. The record originates from a study of cytomegalovirus exposure and HLA in healthy donors. As for the study in general: Around 200 million T cells yielded 120 million or so unique TCR beta sequences, as an earlier analysis found.

Notes on the study in general: Associated with cytomegalovirus, according to the listing, were approximately 160 TCR beta chains.

Germline lookup yields CDR1 LGHNA and CDR2 YNFKEQ. This CDR3 region has 16 residues. Trimming cost V 0 bases and J 1 base, with 10 bases left between them. It was with 60 Vbeta and 13 Jbeta primers that the PCR ran. TCRdb's table, derived via immunoSEQ multiplex PCR, lists solely in-frame clones and lacks some. The table has around 250,000 clones, approximately 81% seen once. This sequence originates from a woman aged 55-70 years in good health and CMV-seropositive. Sequenced input: PBMCs. The chain employs TRBV4-2 and TRBJ2-1; no reliable D call. Here the CDR3 DNA reads TGTGCCAGCAGCCAAGATCCGTACGGGTCCTACAATGAGCAGTTCTTC. It translates to CASSQDPYGSYNEQFF.